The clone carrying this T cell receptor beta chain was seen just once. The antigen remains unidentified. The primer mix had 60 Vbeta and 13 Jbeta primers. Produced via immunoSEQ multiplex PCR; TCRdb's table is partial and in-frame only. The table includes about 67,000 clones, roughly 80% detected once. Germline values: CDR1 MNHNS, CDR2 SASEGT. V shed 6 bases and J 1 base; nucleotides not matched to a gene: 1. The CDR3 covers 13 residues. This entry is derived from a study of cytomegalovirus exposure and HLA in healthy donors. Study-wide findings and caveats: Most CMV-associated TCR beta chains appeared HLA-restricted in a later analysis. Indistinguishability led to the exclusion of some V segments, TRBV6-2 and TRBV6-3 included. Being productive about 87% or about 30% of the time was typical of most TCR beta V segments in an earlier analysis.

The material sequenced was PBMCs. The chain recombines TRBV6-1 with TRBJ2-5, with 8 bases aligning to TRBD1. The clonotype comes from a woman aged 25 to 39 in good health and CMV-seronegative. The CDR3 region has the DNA TGTGCCAGCAGAACAGGGGGCCAAGAGACCCAGTACTTC. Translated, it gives CASRTGGQETQYF.